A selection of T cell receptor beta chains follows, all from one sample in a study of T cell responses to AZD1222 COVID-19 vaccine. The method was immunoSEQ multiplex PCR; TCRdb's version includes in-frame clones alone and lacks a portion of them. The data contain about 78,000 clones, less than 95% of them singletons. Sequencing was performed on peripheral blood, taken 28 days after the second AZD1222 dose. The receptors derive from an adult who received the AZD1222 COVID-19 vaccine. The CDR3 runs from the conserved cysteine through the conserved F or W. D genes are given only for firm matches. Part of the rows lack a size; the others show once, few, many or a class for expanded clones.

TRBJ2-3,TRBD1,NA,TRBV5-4,TGTGCCAGCAGCTTAGGGGGCGGCTCAAGCACAGATACGCAGTATTTT,CASSLGGGSSTDTQYF
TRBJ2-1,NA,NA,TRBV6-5,TGTGCCGGGGGCCGGGGGTTCAACAATGAGCAGTTCTTC,CAGGRGFNNEQFF
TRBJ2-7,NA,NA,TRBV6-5,TGTGCCAGTGGGAGGAGCTCCTACGAGCAGTACTTC,CASGRSSYEQYF
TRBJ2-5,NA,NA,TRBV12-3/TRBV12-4,TGTGCCAGCAGTCTGCCTGCGGGGGAGACCCAGTACTTC,CASSLPAGETQYF
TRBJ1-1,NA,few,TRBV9,TGTGCCAGCAGCGTAGGGCACATGAACACTGAAGCTTTCTTT,CASSVGHMNTEAFF
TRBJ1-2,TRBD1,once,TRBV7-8,TGTGCCAGCAGCTTAGGACAGGGGGCTTTCTATGGCTACACCTTC,CASSLGQGAFYGYTF
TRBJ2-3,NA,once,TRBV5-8,TGTGCCAGCAGCTTGAGCAGGGGAACAGATACGCAGTATTTT,CASSLSRGTDTQYF
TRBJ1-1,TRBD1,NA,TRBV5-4,TGTGCCAGCGGAGCGGGGAGGGGGCTGGAGTCGGTCTTCAACACTGAAGCTTTCTTT,CASGAGRGLESVFNTEAFF
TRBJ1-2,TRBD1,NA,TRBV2,TGTGCCAGCAGTGAAATGGGGGACAGATGGGGCTACACCTTC,CASSEMGDRWGYTF
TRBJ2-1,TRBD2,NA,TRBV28,TGTGCCAGCAGTGCCCCTCCGGGACTAGCGGAATCATTGATCTCCTACAATGAGCAGTTCTTC,CASSAPPGLAESLISYNEQFF
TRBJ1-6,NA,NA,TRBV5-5,TGTGCCAGCAGCCTCCAGGGTTCCTATAATTCACCCCTCCACTTT,CASSLQGSYNSPLHF
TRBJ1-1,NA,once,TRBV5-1,TGCGCCAGCAGCTTCGGGACGTGGGGGTACACTGAAGCTTTCTTT,CASSFGTWGYTEAFF
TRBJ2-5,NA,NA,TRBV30,TGTGCCTGGAGTGGGCGGGCGGAAGACAACCAAGAGACCCAGTACTTC,CAWSGRAEDNQETQYF
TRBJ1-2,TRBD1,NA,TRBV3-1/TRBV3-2,TGTGCCAGCAACGCAAACAGGGGAGGCTATGGCTACACCTTC,CASNANRGGYGYTF
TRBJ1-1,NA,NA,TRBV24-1,TGTGCCACGCAGCTTCAAAGGGACACTGAAGCTTTCTTT,CATQLQRDTEAFF
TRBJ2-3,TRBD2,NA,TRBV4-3,TGCGCCAGCAGCCAAGCGCCTAGCGGGAGCCCAGATACGCAGTATTTT,CASSQAPSGSPDTQYF
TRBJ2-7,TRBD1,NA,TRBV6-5,TGTGCCAGCAGGCTGACAGGGGAATCCTACGAGCAGTACTTC,CASRLTGESYEQYF
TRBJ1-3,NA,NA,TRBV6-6,TGTGCCAGCAGTTACAGCGGGAGCTCTGGAAACACCATATATTTT,CASSYSGSSGNTIYF
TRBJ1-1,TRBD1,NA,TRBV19,TGTGCCAGTAGTGATGGAAAGACAGGGACGGTGTACACTGAAGCTTTCTTT,CASSDGKTGTVYTEAFF
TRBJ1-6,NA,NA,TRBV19,TGTGCCACTAGAAACTCAAATTCACCCCTCCACTTT,CATRNSNSPLHF